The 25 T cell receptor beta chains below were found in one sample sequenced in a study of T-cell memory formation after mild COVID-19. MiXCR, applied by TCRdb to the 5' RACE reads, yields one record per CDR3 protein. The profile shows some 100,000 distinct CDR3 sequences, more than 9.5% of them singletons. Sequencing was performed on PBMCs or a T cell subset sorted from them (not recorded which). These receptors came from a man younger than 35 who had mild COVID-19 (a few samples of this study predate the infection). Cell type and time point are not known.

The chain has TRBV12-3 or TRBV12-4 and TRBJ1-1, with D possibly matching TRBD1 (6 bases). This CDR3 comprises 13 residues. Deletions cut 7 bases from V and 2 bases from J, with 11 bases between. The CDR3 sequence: CASTPTGNTEAFF. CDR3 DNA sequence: TGTGCCAGCACCCCGACAGGAAACACTGAAGCTTTCTTT.

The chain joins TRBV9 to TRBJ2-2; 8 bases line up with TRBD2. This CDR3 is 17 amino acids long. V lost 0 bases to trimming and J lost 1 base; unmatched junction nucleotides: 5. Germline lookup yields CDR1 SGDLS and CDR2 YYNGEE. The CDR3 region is CASSVVSSGGNTGELFF. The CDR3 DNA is TGTGCCAGCAGCGTAGTTTCCAGCGGGGGGAACACCGGGGAGCTGTTTTTT. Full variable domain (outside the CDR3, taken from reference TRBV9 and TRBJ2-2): DSGVTQTPKHLITATGQRVTLRCSPRSGDLSVYWYQQSLDQGLQFLIQYYNGEERAKGNILERFSAQQFPDLHSELNLSSLELGDSALYFCASSVVSSGGNTGELFFGEGSRLTVL.

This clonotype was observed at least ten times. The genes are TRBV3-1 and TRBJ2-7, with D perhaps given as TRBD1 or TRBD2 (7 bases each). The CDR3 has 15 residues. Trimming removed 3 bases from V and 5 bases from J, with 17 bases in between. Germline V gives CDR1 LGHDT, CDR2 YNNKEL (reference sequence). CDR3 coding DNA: TGTGCCAGCAGCCAGAATCCCTCAGGGGGGGACGAGCAGTACTTC. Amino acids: CASSQNPSGGDEQYF.

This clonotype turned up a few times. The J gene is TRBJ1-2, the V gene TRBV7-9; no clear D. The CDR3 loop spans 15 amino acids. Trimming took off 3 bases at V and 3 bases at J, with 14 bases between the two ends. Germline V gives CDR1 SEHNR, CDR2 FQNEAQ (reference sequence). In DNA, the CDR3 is TGTGCCAGCAGCTTCACCACATCGACTGACTATGGCTACACCTTC. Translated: CASSFTTSTDYGYTF. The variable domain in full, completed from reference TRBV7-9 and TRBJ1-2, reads DTGVSQNPRHKITKRGQNVTFRCDPISEHNRLYWYRQTLGQGPEFLTYFQNEAQLEKSRLLSDRFSAERPKGSFSTLEIQRTEQGDSAMYLCASSFTTSTDYGYTFGSGTRLTVV.

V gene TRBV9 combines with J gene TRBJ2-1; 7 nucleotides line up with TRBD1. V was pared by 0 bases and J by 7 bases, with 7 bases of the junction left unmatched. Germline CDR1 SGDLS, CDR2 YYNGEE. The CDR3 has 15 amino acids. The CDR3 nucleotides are TGTGCCAGCAGCGTAGGAGGGGGCGTGAGAAATGAGCAGTTCTTC. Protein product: CASSVGGGVRNEQFF.

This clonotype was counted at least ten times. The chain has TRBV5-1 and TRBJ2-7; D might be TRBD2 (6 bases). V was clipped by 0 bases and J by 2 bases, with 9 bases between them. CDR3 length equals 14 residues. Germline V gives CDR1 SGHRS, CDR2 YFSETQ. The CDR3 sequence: CASSLGWGAYEQYF. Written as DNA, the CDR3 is TGCGCCAGCAGCTTGGGATGGGGGGCCTACGAGCAGTACTTC.

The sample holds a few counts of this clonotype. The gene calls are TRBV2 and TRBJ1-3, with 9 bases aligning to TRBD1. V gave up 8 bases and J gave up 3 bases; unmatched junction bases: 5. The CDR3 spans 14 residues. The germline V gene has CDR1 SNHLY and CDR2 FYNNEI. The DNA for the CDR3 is TGTGCCAGCCAACAGGGGGCTAATGGAAACACCATATATTTT. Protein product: CASQQGANGNTIYF.

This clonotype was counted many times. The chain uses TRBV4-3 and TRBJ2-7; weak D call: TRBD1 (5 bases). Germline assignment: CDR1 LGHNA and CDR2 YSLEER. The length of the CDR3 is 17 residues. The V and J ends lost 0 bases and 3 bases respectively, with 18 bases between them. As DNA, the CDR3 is TGCGCCAGCAGCCAAGAGAGTGCAGGACACGGGTTCTACGAGCAGTACTTC. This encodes CASSQESAGHGFYEQYF.

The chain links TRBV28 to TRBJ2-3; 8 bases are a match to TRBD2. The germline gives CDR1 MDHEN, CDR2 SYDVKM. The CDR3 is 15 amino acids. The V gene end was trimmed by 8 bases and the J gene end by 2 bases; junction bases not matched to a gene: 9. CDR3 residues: CASHYVAGTTDTQYF. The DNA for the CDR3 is TGTGCCAGCCATTATGTAGCGGGGACCACAGATACGCAGTATTTT.

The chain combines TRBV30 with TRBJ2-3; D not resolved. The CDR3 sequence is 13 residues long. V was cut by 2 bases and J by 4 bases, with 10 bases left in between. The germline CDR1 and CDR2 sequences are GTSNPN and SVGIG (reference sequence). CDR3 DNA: TGTGCCTGGAGTCAAGGTTTTTCAGATACGCAGTATTTT. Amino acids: CAWSQGFSDTQYF.

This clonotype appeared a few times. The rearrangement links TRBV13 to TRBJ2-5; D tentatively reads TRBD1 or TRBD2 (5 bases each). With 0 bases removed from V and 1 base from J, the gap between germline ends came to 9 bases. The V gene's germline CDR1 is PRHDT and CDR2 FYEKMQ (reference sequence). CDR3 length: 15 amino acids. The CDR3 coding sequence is TGTGCCAGCAGCTTAGGAGGGACCCTCCAAGAGACCCAGTACTTC. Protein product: CASSLGGTLQETQYF.

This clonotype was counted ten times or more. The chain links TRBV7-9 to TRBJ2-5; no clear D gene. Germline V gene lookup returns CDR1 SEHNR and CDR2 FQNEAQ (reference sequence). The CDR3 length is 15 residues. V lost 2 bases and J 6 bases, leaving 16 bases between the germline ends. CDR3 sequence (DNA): TGTGCCAGCAGCTTATTGGGCAGGAACTTGAAGACCCAGTACTTC. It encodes CASSLLGRNLKTQYF.

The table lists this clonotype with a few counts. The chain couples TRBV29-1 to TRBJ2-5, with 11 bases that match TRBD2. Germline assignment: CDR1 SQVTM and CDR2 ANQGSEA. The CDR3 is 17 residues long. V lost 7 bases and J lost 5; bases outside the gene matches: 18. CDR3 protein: CSALLPYLAGGEETQYF. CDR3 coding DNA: TGCAGCGCCCTTCTGCCCTACCTAGCGGGGGGTGAGGAGACCCAGTACTTC.

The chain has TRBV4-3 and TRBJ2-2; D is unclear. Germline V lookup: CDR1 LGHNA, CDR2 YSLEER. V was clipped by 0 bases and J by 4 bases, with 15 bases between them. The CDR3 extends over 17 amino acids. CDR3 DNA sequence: TGCGCCAGCAGCCAAGAGGCTTGGCAGGACCGCACCGGGGAGCTGTTTTTT. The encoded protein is CASSQEAWQDRTGELFF.

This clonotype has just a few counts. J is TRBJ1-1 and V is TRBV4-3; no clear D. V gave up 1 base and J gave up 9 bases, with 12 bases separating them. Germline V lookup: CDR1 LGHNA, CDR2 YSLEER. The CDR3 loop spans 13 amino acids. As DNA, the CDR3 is TGCGCCAGCAGCCAAGTGGAGGGTCGTCAAGCTTTCTTT. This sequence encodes CASSQVEGRQAFF.

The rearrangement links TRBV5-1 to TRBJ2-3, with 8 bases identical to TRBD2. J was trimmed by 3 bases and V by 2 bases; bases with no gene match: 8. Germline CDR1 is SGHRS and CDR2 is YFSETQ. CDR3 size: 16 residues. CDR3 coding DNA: TGCGCCAGCAGCTTTTTCGGGGGGGGGCTAACAGATACGCAGTATTTT. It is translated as CASSFFGGGLTDTQYF. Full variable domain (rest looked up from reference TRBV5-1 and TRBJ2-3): KAGVTQTPRYLIKTRGQQVTLSCSPISGHRSVSWYQQTPGQGLQFLFEYFSETQRNKGNFPGRFSGRQFSNSRSEMNVSTLELGDSALYLCASSFFGGGLTDTQYFGPGTRLTVL.

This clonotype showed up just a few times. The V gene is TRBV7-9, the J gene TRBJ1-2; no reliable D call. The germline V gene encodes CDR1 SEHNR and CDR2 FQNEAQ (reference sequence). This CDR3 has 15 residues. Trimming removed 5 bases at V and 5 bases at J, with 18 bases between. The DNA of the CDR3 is TGTGCCAGCAGCGTATTGGAGGACGTTCTATATGGCTACACCTTC. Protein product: CASSVLEDVLYGYTF.

CDR3 in amino acids: CASSGLGNTDTQYF. In nucleotides, the CDR3 is TGTGCCAGCAGTGGACTCGGGAACACAGATACGCAGTATTTT. The chain uses TRBV2 and TRBJ2-3; the D gene is possibly TRBD2 (5 bases). V was cut by 4 bases and J by 2 bases, with 10 bases left in between. CDR3 length: 14 amino acids. Germline CDR1 SNHLY, CDR2 FYNNEI.

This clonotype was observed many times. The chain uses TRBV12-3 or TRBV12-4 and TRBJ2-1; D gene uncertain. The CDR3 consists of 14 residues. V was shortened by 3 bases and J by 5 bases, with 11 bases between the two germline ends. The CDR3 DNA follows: TGTGCCAGCAGTTTTCCAGGATTGAACAATGAGCAGTTCTTC. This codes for CASSFPGLNNEQFF.

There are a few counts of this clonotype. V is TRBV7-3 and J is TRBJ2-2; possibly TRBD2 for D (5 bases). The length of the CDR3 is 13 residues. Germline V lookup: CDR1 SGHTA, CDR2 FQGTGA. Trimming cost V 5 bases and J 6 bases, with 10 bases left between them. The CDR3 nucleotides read TGTGCCAGCAGCACAACTAGTCCCGGGGAGCTGTTTTTT. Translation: CASSTTSPGELFF.

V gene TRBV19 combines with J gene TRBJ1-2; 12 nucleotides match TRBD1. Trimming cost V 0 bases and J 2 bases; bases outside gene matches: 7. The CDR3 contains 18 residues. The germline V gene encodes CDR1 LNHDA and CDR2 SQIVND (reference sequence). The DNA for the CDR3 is TGTGCCAGTAGTATAGATTCGGGACAGGGGGCGAAGAACTATGGCTACACCTTC. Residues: CASSIDSGQGAKNYGYTF.

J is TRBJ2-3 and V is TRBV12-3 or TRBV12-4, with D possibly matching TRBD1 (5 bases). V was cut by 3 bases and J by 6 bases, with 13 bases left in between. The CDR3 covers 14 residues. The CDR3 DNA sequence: TGTGCCAGCAGTTTTCTCGGCAGGGCCGATACGCAGTATTTT. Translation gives CASSFLGRADTQYF.

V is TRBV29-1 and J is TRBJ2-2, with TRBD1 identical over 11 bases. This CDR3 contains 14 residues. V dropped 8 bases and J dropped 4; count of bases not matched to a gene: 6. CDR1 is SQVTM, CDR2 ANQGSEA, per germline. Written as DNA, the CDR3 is TGCAGCATATCGGACAGGGGGCTCACCGGGGAGCTGTTTTTT. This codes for CSISDRGLTGELFF.

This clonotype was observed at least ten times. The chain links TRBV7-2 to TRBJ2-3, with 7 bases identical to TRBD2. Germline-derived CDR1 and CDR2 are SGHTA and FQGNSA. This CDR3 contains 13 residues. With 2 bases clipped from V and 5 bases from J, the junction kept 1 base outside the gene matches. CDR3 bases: TGTGCCAGCAGCTTAACGGGGGGAGATACGCAGTATTTT. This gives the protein CASSLTGGDTQYF.

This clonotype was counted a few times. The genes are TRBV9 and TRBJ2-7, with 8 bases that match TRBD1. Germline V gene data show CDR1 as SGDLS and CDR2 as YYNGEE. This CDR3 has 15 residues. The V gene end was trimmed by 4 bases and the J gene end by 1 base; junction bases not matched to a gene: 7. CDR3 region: CASSPLDRESYEQYF. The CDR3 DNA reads TGTGCCAGCAGCCCTTTGGACAGGGAATCCTACGAGCAGTACTTC. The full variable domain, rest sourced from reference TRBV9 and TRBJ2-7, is DSGVTQTPKHLITATGQRVTLRCSPRSGDLSVYWYQQSLDQGLQFLIQYYNGEERAKGNILERFSAQQFPDLHSELNLSSLELGDSALYFCASSPLDRESYEQYFGPGTRLTVT.